These T cell receptor beta chains were read from a single sample in a study of beta chain features in type 1 diabetes. The data were produced by immunoSEQ multiplex PCR, yet TCRdb's version contains in-frame clones alone and is incomplete. The data show some 280,000 clones, with 13% to 15% seen just once and 0.017% held by the top ten. Material: naive CD4+ T cells from blood. Receptor source: a man younger than 40 with type 1 diabetes. CDR3s include the opening cysteine and the closing phenylalanine or tryptophan. Rows may omit the clone size; those that give it use once, few, many or a size class.

j_gene	abundance	v_gene	CDR3aa
TRBJ2-1	few	TRBV7-9	CASSHNLGLAEQFF
TRBJ2-7	-	TRBV5-1	CASSSYYGSPSYEQYF
TRBJ2-5	few	TRBV15	CATSPGIQETQYF
TRBJ1-2	once	TRBV5-1	CASSFRQGDGYTF
TRBJ2-1	-	TRBV7-8	CASSQRASVEQFF
TRBJ2-1	few	TRBV11-1	CASSPWGSGSRGGQFF
TRBJ1-2	few	TRBV5-1	CASSFGQALYGYTF
TRBJ1-1	few	TRBV7-9	CASSIHGTGEGAFF
TRBJ2-1	-	TRBV30	CAWARSVRDNEQFF
TRBJ2-1	few	TRBV2	CASSEKQANNEQFF
TRBJ2-3	few	TRBV7-3	CASSPSGRSTDTQYF
TRBJ2-5	few	TRBV30	CAWSVPGGPNGETQYF
TRBJ1-1	-	TRBV5-4	CASSRVGTGKTEAFF
TRBJ2-1	-	TRBV7-9	CASRLYGTSGSYSYNEQFF
TRBJ1-1	few	TRBV7-9	CASSQNTEAFF
TRBJ2-2	few	TRBV25-1	CASSEPGIQGKELFF
TRBJ2-3	-	TRBV7-2	CASSFSGSTDTQYF
TRBJ2-1	few	TRBV5-1	CASSPAGGEGNYNEQFF
TRBJ2-2	few	TRBV7-3	CASSPRGTRPGSGELFF
TRBJ2-4	few	TRBV7-9	CASSRSGRALKNIQYF
TRBJ2-5	-	TRBV9	CASSAAGGRETQYF
TRBJ2-1	few	TRBV7-9	CASSPGLAGVPYHEQFF
TRBJ1-2	few	TRBV7-8	CASSIIAGVPGYGYTF
TRBJ2-1	few	TRBV25-1	CASRRDYLPEQFF
TRBJ2-6	few	TRBV5-1	CASSPGTSGTGANVLTF
TRBJ2-7	-	TRBV29-1	CSGGERQGAYEQYF
TRBJ1-5	few	TRBV19	CASSIRGAGNQPQHF
TRBJ2-7	few	TRBV18	CASSPTPGTGGLYEQYF
TRBJ2-3	-	TRBV9	CASSPSGRKTDTQYF
TRBJ2-7	-	TRBV4-1	CASSQGVFPISYEQYF
TRBJ1-3	few	TRBV2	CASSAQGNMANTIYF
TRBJ1-3	few	TRBV19	CASSLRTALHF
TRBJ1-2	few	TRBV28	CASTPRVTNYGYTF
TRBJ2-7	few	TRBV21-1	CASSNNCSYEQYF
TRBJ2-2	few	TRBV23-1	CASSQSKEQAGELFF
TRBJ2-7	few	TRBV5-1	CASSLVGSSYEQYF
TRBJ1-3	-	TRBV9	CASSVRAGGNTIYF
TRBJ2-2	-	TRBV2	CASSLQGTTGELFF
TRBJ2-7	-	TRBV28	CASGGDLFYEQYF
TRBJ2-1	-	TRBV7-9	CASSLSTAGEQFF
TRBJ2-3	few	TRBV27	CASSLTGLVRVDTQYF
TRBJ2-1	-	TRBV7-3	CASSLTSLAGGGRNEQFF
TRBJ2-3	few	TRBV4-2	CASRKRLADPSTDTQYF
TRBJ2-1	-	TRBV30	CAWASTSGRGQFF
TRBJ2-4	few	TRBV23-1	CASSPSLAGLAKNIQYF
TRBJ1-2	few	TRBV2	CASSGQQNYGYTF
TRBJ1-2	few	TRBV5-1	CASTRGQGDDYTF
TRBJ2-1	few	TRBV14	CASSQVLGLADLNEQFF